Presented here are 32 T cell receptor beta chains from one specimen sequenced in a study of blood T cell repertoires in COVID-19. Sequenced by immunoSEQ multiplex PCR; TCRdb stores in-frame clones only, minus some. The top ten hold 15% to 20% of the sample, which has 200,000 to 250,000 clones, roughly 80% seen once. The sequenced sample consisted of peripheral blood. The source is a woman of 80 years or more with active or convalescent COVID-19.

The J gene is TRBJ2-1, the V gene TRBV29-1; 7 bases line up with TRBD2. Germline lookup yields CDR1 SQVTM and CDR2 ANQGSEA. Trimming at V came to 4 bases and at J to 2 bases, leaving 5 bases not matched to a gene. The CDR3 consists of 14 residues. The CDR3 nucleotides read TGCAGCGTTGTCAATGCGGGGGCCTACAATGAGCAGTTCTTC. Protein: CSVVNAGAYNEQFF.

This chain joins TRBV28 and TRBJ2-1; D is undetermined. CDR1 is MDHEN and CDR2 is SYDVKM in the germline V gene. The CDR3 loop spans 17 amino acids. The V gene lost 3 bases and the J gene lost 6 bases, with 21 bases spanning the gap. The CDR3 DNA follows: TGTGCCAGCAGTTTGAATTCCGGGTCTAGGTCGTTCAATGAGCAGTTCTTC. Residues: CASSLNSGSRSFNEQFF.

This sequence joins TRBV11-2 and TRBJ2-4; D gene unclear. Trimming removed 0 bases at V and 0 bases at J, with 18 bases between. Germline V gene data show CDR1 as SGHAT and CDR2 as FQNNGV. The length of the CDR3 is 19 residues. This chain's CDR3 is CASSLDRSITSLAKNIQYF. CDR3 bases: TGTGCCAGCAGCTTAGATCGTAGTATCACGAGTCTAGCCAAAAACATTCAGTACTTC.

This clone was detected only once. The chain links TRBV19 to TRBJ2-4; D remains unclear. The CDR3 runs 11 residues. CDR1 is LNHDA and CDR2 is SQIVND in the germline V gene (reference sequence). The V end was cut by 5 bases, the J end by 7 bases, with 6 bases between. The CDR3 DNA reads as TGTGCCAGTAGTGTGTATAACATTCAGTACTTC. Translating gives CASSVYNIQYF. The full variable domain, its missing parts supplied by reference TRBV19 and TRBJ2-4, is DGGITQSPKYLFRKEGQNVTLSCEQNLNHDAMYWYRQDPGQGLRLIYYSQIVNDFQKGDIAEGYSVSREKKESFPLTVTSAQKNPTAFYLCASSVYNIQYFGAGTRLSVL.

V gene TRBV28 combines with J gene TRBJ2-6, with TRBD1 matching 12 bases. Germline CDR1 and CDR2: MDHEN and SYDVKM. This CDR3 is built from 17 residues. V dropped 5 bases and J dropped 3; count of bases not matched to a gene: 5. The CDR3 spells CASSAGTGGVGANVLTF. The CDR3 coding sequence is TGTGCCAGCAGTGCCGGGACAGGGGGCGTTGGGGCCAACGTCCTGACTTTC.

The V call is TRBV6-6, the J call TRBJ1-2, with 8 bases fitting TRBD1. The germline V gene encodes CDR1 MNHNY and CDR2 SVGAGI (reference sequence). The CDR3 totals 15 residues. With 8 bases clipped from V and 4 bases from J, the junction kept 12 bases outside the gene matches. The CDR3 protein is CASHPTGGDVYGYTF. Written as DNA, the CDR3 is TGTGCCAGCCACCCCACAGGGGGGGACGTCTATGGCTACACCTTC.

The chain employs TRBV7-9 and TRBJ1-2, with 7 bases aligning to TRBD1. The CDR3 runs 14 residues. V lost 5 bases, J lost 6 bases, and 9 bases stayed unmatched. CDR1 is SEHNR and CDR2 is FQNEAQ in the germline V gene (reference sequence). Here the CDR3 reads CASSHEGAKDGYTF. The CDR3 DNA is TGTGCCAGCAGCCATGAGGGGGCAAAGGATGGCTACACCTTC.

The chain recombines TRBV7-3 with TRBJ1-6; possible D gene TRBD1, 5 bases. This CDR3 is built from 15 residues. Trimming removed 2 bases at V and 10 bases at J, with 15 bases between. Germline CDR1 SGHTA, CDR2 FQGTGA. The CDR3 coding sequence is TGTGCCAGCAGCTTATCTCAGGGTTTAGAATCACCCCTCCACTTT. Its protein product is CASSLSQGLESPLHF.

The chain carries TRBV19 and TRBJ2-7; 8 nucleotides match TRBD2. Germline CDR1 is LNHDA and CDR2 is SQIVND (reference sequence). This CDR3 comprises 15 residues. J lost 0 bases, V lost 7 bases, and 8 bases had no gene match. CDR3 residues: CASTLSGASSYEQYF. CDR3 DNA: TGTGCCAGTACCCTTAGCGGGGCCAGCTCCTACGAGCAGTACTTC.

The genes are TRBV7-3 and TRBJ2-5; 11 nucleotides match TRBD2. Germline lookup yields CDR1 SGHTA and CDR2 FQGTGA. This CDR3 contains 15 residues. J was trimmed by 4 bases and V by 4 bases; bases with no gene match: 5. CDR3 loop: CASSSTSGRGETQYF. The CDR3 nucleotides read TGTGCCAGCAGCTCAACTAGCGGGAGAGGAGAGACCCAGTACTTC.

The chain employs TRBV2 and TRBJ2-1; 7 nucleotides align to TRBD2. This CDR3 is 16 amino acids long. CDR1 and CDR2 (germline): SNHLY, FYNNEI. V shed 6 bases and J 0 bases; nucleotides not matched to a gene: 8. The CDR3 nucleotides read TGTGCCAGCAGCCTTAGGCGGGGGAGCTCCTACAATGAGCAGTTCTTC. This encodes CASSLRRGSSYNEQFF.

V gene TRBV3-1 (or the pseudogene TRBV3-2) combines with J gene TRBJ1-2; the match to TRBD1 covers 7 bases. Germline lookup yields CDR1 LGHDT and CDR2 YNNKEL (reference sequence). V lost 2 bases and J lost 8; bases outside the gene matches: 8. This CDR3 region has 14 residues. The CDR3 reads CASSQTTGVRGYTF. As DNA, the CDR3 is TGTGCCAGCAGCCAAACAACAGGGGTTAGAGGCTACACCTTC.

The V call is TRBV11-3, the J call TRBJ2-7; weak D call: TRBD2 (7 bases). Per the germline V gene, CDR1 is SGHNT and CDR2 is YENEEA. This CDR3 has 16 residues. Trimming cost V 1 base and J 1 base, with 14 bases left between them. CDR3 in DNA: TGTGCCAGCAGCTTAGGGGGGGGCGCGAGTTCCTACGAGCAGTACTTC. This translates into CASSLGGGASSYEQYF.

The V call is TRBV6-2 or TRBV6-3, the J call TRBJ2-3; 9 nucleotides agree with TRBD2. Germline V gene data show CDR1 as MNHEY and CDR2 as SVGEGT. The V and J ends lost 2 bases and 0 bases, in that order; junction bases with no gene match: 6. The length of the CDR3 is 17 residues. The CDR3 DNA follows: TGTGCCAGCAGTTACGTAGCGGGGGAGTCTAGCACAGATACGCAGTATTTT. Translating gives CASSYVAGESSTDTQYF.

This chain connects TRBV6-5 to TRBJ2-7; D is perhaps TRBD2 (6 bases). Trimming cost V 5 bases and J 3 bases, with 11 bases left between them. The CDR3 length is 13 residues. Germline assignment: CDR1 MNHEY and CDR2 SVGAGI. DNA for the CDR3: TGTGCCAGCAGTCGCGGAGGGTTCTACGAGCAGTACTTC. Translating gives CASSRGGFYEQYF.

CDR3 nucleotide sequence: TGTGCCAGCAGCGGAGAGACTAGAGAGACCCAGTACTTC. It codes for CASSGETRETQYF. The chain links TRBV9 to TRBJ2-5, with a tentative D call TRBD2 (6 bases). CDR1 SGDLS and CDR2 YYNGEE come from the germline V gene. The V end lost 3 bases, the J end lost 4 bases, and 10 bases lay between the germline ends. CDR3 length: 13 residues. Full variable domain (outside the CDR3, taken from reference TRBV9 and TRBJ2-5): DSGVTQTPKHLITATGQRVTLRCSPRSGDLSVYWYQQSLDQGLQFLIQYYNGEERAKGNILERFSAQQFPDLHSELNLSSLELGDSALYFCASSGETRETQYFGPGTRLLVL.

The V call is TRBV11-2, the J call TRBJ2-5; D uncertain. Trimming left V 4 bases short and J 4 bases short, with 19 bases between. This CDR3 is 16 amino acids long. The germline V gene encodes CDR1 SGHAT and CDR2 FQNNGV. The CDR3 region is CASSSAVLIRLETQYF. The CDR3 nucleotides read TGTGCCAGCAGCTCCGCGGTCCTTATTAGGTTAGAGACCCAGTACTTC.

About this clone itself: The sample contains more than one DNA sequence encoding this CDR3. The CDR3 region is CASSSGGSGANVLTF. The DNA for the CDR3 is TGTGCCAGCAGTTCCGGGGGATCGGGGGCCAACGTCCTGACTTTC. The V gene is TRBV28, the J gene TRBJ2-6; D is possibly TRBD2 (6 bases). The V end lost 4 bases, the J end lost 4 bases, and 11 bases lay between the germline ends. CDR1 and CDR2 (germline): MDHEN, SYDVKM. CDR3 size: 15 residues.

This chain connects TRBV5-1 to TRBJ1-2; 10 bases match TRBD1. The CDR3 is 15 amino acids. From germline, CDR1 is SGHRS and CDR2 YFSETQ. Losses at the gene ends were 0 bases for V and 2 bases for J; bases not matched to a gene: 1. CDR3 in amino acids: CASSLGDRGNYGYTF. The CDR3 nucleotides are TGCGCCAGCAGCTTGGGGGACAGGGGAAACTATGGCTACACCTTC.

The chain couples TRBV27 to TRBJ2-7; tentative D call: TRBD2 (6 bases). V lost 2 bases, J lost 7 bases, and 15 bases lay in between. CDR3 size: 14 residues. Germline assignment: CDR1 MNHEY and CDR2 SMNVEV (reference sequence). Here the CDR3 reads CASSLGWRGWEQYF. The CDR3 bases are TGTGCCAGCAGTTTAGGTTGGCGGGGTTGGGAGCAGTACTTC.

Regarding this clone: Other DNA sequences in the sample encode the same CDR3. The chain recombines TRBV7-2 with TRBJ2-7; 7 nucleotides line up with TRBD2. The CDR3 is 15 amino acids. The trim removed 1 base at V and 3 bases at J, leaving 6 bases unmatched. Germline CDR1 and CDR2: SGHTA and FQGNSA. The CDR3: CASSLGGSGGYEQYF. The CDR3 DNA reads TGTGCCAGCAGCTTAGGGGGTTCGGGGGGCTACGAGCAGTACTTC.

This sequence joins TRBV15 and TRBJ2-7, with a possible D match to TRBD2 (7 bases). The germline V and J ends were trimmed by 1 base and 5 bases, with 9 bases remaining between them. The V gene's germline CDR1 is LNHNV and CDR2 YYDKDF (reference sequence). The CDR3 length is 13 residues. This chain's CDR3 is CATSRGGGHEQYF. The CDR3 bases are TGTGCCACCAGCAGAGGGGGGGGCCACGAGCAGTACTTC.

This clone was recorded only once. This chain links TRBV10-2 with TRBJ1-1; 9 nucleotides match TRBD1. The germline gives CDR1 WSHSY, CDR2 SAAADI. The CDR3 consists of 14 residues. V gave up 4 bases and J gave up 5 bases; unmatched junction bases: 5. CDR3 amino acids: CASSVGTGLTEAFF. The CDR3 coding sequence is TGCGCCAGCAGTGTAGGGACAGGGCTTACTGAAGCTTTCTTT.

V is TRBV4-2 and J is TRBJ1-6; 7 bases line up with TRBD1. This CDR3 has 17 amino acids. V dropped 1 base and J dropped 0; count of bases not matched to a gene: 3. Germline lookup yields CDR1 LGHNA and CDR2 YNFKEQ. The CDR3 spells CASSQAGQSSYNSPLHF. CDR3 nucleotides: TGTGCCAGCAGCCAAGCGGGACAGAGCTCCTATAATTCACCCCTCCACTTT.

The V and J genes are TRBV5-6 and TRBJ1-5, with D perhaps TRBD1 (6 bases). CDR1 is SGHDT, CDR2 YYEEEE, per germline. V lost 1 base to trimming and J lost 9 bases, with 14 bases between them. The CDR3 length is 14 residues. Written as DNA, the CDR3 is TGTGCCAGCAGCTTGAAAGGGGGTACCCGGCCCCAGCATTTT. Translation: CASSLKGGTRPQHF.

The CDR3 loop is CASRRLAGGRDEQFF. The CDR3 DNA reads TGTGCCAGTAGGCGACTAGCGGGGGGTCGGGATGAGCAGTTCTTC. The rearrangement uses TRBV19 and TRBJ2-1; the match to TRBD2 covers 13 bases. The CDR3 has 15 amino acids. From germline, CDR1 is LNHDA and CDR2 SQIVND (reference sequence). After removal of 6 bases from V and 8 bases from J, the junction contained 7 bases not matched to a gene.

The chain combines TRBV9 with TRBJ2-1; a possible D gene is TRBD2 (5 bases). The V end lost 4 bases, the J end lost 0 bases, and 11 bases lay between the germline ends. Per germline, CDR1 SGDLS and CDR2 YYNGEE. This CDR3 spans 15 amino acids. CDR3 sequence (DNA): TGTGCCAGCAGCCCCGGCGGGCCCTCCTACAATGAGCAGTTCTTC. Translating it yields CASSPGGPSYNEQFF.

The J gene is TRBJ1-1, the V gene TRBV7-8; D is perhaps TRBD1 (5 bases). Per germline, CDR1 SGHVS and CDR2 FQNEAQ. The CDR3 sequence is 14 residues long. V lost 5 bases and J lost 5, with 15 bases in between. The CDR3 region is CASSLTKPGTEAFF. CDR3 sequence (DNA): TGTGCCAGCAGCCTAACAAAACCAGGGACTGAAGCTTTCTTT.

The chain recombines TRBV11-3 with TRBJ2-7; D ambiguous. Germline V gene sequence: CDR1 SGHNT, CDR2 YENEEA. The length of the CDR3 is 12 residues. V lost 3 bases and J lost 1, with 4 bases in between. CDR3 residues: CASSFGSYEQYF. CDR3 sequence (DNA): TGTGCCAGCAGCTTCGGTTCCTACGAGCAGTACTTC.

V and J are TRBV2 and TRBJ2-1; the match to TRBD2 covers 13 bases. The V segment lost 6 bases and the J segment 9 bases; nucleotides outside the gene matches: 8. The CDR3 runs 15 residues. CDR1 SNHLY and CDR2 FYNNEI come from the germline V gene. This CDR3 is CASRDGLAGEGEQFF. The CDR3 nucleotides are TGTGCCAGCAGAGACGGACTAGCGGGAGAGGGTGAGCAGTTCTTC.

As DNA, the CDR3 is TGTGCCAGCAGCCGGGACAGGGACTATGGCTACACCTTC. Translation gives CASSRDRDYGYTF. This chain connects TRBV2 to TRBJ1-2; 9 positions agree with TRBD1. CDR3 length: 13 residues. Germline-derived CDR1 and CDR2 are SNHLY and FYNNEI. J was trimmed by 3 bases and V by 6 bases; bases with no gene match: 2.

The chain recombines TRBV7-2 with TRBJ2-7; 7 positions agree with TRBD1. With 4 bases clipped from V and 3 bases from J, the junction kept 9 bases outside the gene matches. CDR1 and CDR2 from the germline V gene are SGHTA and FQGNSA. The CDR3 spans 15 residues. The CDR3 DNA follows: TGTGCCAGCAGCTCCGCTACAGGGGTAATCTACGAGCAGTACTTC. As protein: CASSSATGVIYEQYF. The whole variable domain, filled in from reference TRBV7-2 and TRBJ2-7, reads GAGVSQSPSNKVTEKGKDVELRCDPISGHTALYWYRQSLGQGLEFLIYFQGNSAPDKSGLPSDRFSAERTGGSVSTLTIQRTQQEDSAVYLCASSSATGVIYEQYFGPGTRLTVT.